These T cell receptor beta chains were read from a single sample in a study of shared clonotypes between healthy human individuals. Profiled with immunoSEQ multiplex PCR; TCRdb holds only in-frame clones, not every one. Of over 2 million clones in the sample, 90% to 95% were seen once. The material sequenced was naive CD4+ T cells sorted from blood. These receptors all come from a man between 18 and 35 years old in good health. The CDR3 runs from the conserved cysteine through the conserved F or W. The D gene is left open where the match is weak. The size entry is marked missing in some rows and otherwise reads once, few, many or a size class.

v_call: TRBV28
d_call: -
j_call: TRBJ1-2
clone_size: -
cdr3_aa: CASSLTAGYGYTF
cdr3_nt: TGTGCCAGCAGTTTAACGGCGGGCTATGGCTACACCTTC

v_call: TRBV19
d_call: -
j_call: TRBJ1-3
clone_size: -
cdr3_aa: CASSTSGAGYSGNTIYF
cdr3_nt: TGTGCCAGTAGTACCTCGGGAGCCGGGTACTCTGGAAACACCATATATTTT

v_call: TRBV5-1
d_call: -
j_call: TRBJ2-2
clone_size: -
cdr3_aa: CASRLGGADTGELFF
cdr3_nt: TGCGCCAGCAGGCTGGGTGGGGCGGACACCGGGGAGCTGTTTTTT

v_call: TRBV5-1
d_call: -
j_call: TRBJ1-1
clone_size: -
cdr3_aa: CASSYYMNTEAFF
cdr3_nt: TGCGCCAGCAGCTATTACATGAACACTGAAGCTTTCTTT

v_call: TRBV30
d_call: TRBD2
j_call: TRBJ2-3
clone_size: -
cdr3_aa: CAWNSASGSITDTQYF
cdr3_nt: TGTGCCTGGAATTCCGCTAGCGGGAGTATAACAGATACGCAGTATTTT

v_call: TRBV7-8
d_call: -
j_call: TRBJ1-2
clone_size: -
cdr3_aa: CASSSAGSYGYTF
cdr3_nt: TGTGCCAGCAGCTCCGCAGGGTCCTATGGCTACACCTTC

v_call: TRBV7-9
d_call: -
j_call: TRBJ1-3
clone_size: -
cdr3_aa: CASSLSRVGDTIYF
cdr3_nt: TGTGCCAGCAGCTTAAGCAGGGTCGGGGACACCATATATTTT

v_call: TRBV10-3
d_call: TRBD2
j_call: TRBJ2-1
clone_size: -
cdr3_aa: CAISGAGRERSYNEQFF
cdr3_nt: TGTGCCATCAGTGGGGCTGGGCGGGAGCGATCCTACAATGAGCAGTTCTTC

v_call: TRBV6-6
d_call: -
j_call: TRBJ1-3
clone_size: -
cdr3_aa: CASIMRGSGNTIYF
cdr3_nt: TGTGCCAGCATCATGAGGGGGTCTGGAAACACCATATATTTT

v_call: TRBV7-8
d_call: -
j_call: TRBJ2-5
clone_size: -
cdr3_aa: CASSEQGKTQYF
cdr3_nt: TGTGCCAGCAGCGAACAGGGAAAGACCCAGTACTTC

v_call: TRBV19
d_call: TRBD1
j_call: TRBJ1-1
clone_size: -
cdr3_aa: CASSPSPGGAEAFF
cdr3_nt: TGTGCCAGTAGCCCCTCCCCAGGGGGCGCCGAAGCTTTCTTT

v_call: TRBV6-4
d_call: TRBD1
j_call: TRBJ2-3
clone_size: -
cdr3_aa: CASSTGQRTDTQYF
cdr3_nt: TGTGCCAGCAGCACGGGACAGAGGACAGATACGCAGTATTTT

v_call: TRBV19
d_call: -
j_call: TRBJ1-1
clone_size: -
cdr3_aa: CASRTGTMNTEAFF
cdr3_nt: TGTGCCAGTAGAACCGGGACAATGAACACTGAAGCTTTCTTT

v_call: TRBV29-1
d_call: -
j_call: TRBJ1-4
clone_size: -
cdr3_aa: CSVRTGALEKLFF
cdr3_nt: TGCAGCGTCCGAACCGGGGCGCTTGAAAAACTGTTTTTT

v_call: TRBV19
d_call: TRBD1
j_call: TRBJ2-2
clone_size: -
cdr3_aa: CASNDRAGGELFF
cdr3_nt: TGTGCCAGTAACGACAGGGCGGGCGGGGAGCTGTTTTTT

v_call: TRBV30
d_call: TRBD1
j_call: TRBJ1-6
clone_size: few
cdr3_aa: CAWSGQGSYNSPLHF
cdr3_nt: TGTGCCTGGAGTGGACAGGGGTCCTATAATTCACCCCTCCACTTT

v_call: TRBV5-1
d_call: -
j_call: TRBJ2-5
clone_size: -
cdr3_aa: CASSLGRIQETQYF
cdr3_nt: TGCGCCAGCAGCCTCGGACGGATACAAGAGACCCAGTACTTC

v_call: TRBV27
d_call: -
j_call: TRBJ1-5
clone_size: -
cdr3_aa: CASSLSVGQSNQPQHF
cdr3_nt: TGTGCCAGCAGTTTATCGGTCGGACAGAGCAATCAGCCCCAGCATTTT

v_call: TRBV10-1
d_call: -
j_call: TRBJ1-6
clone_size: -
cdr3_aa: CASSLRVGNSPLHF
cdr3_nt: TGCGCCAGCAGCCTCAGGGTCGGGAATTCACCCCTCCACTTT

v_call: TRBV5-6
d_call: TRBD1
j_call: TRBJ2-2
clone_size: -
cdr3_aa: CASSLGQVAGELFF
cdr3_nt: TGTGCCAGCAGCCTGGGACAGGTCGCCGGGGAGCTGTTTTTT

v_call: TRBV2
d_call: TRBD2
j_call: TRBJ2-5
clone_size: -
cdr3_aa: CASRGEGETQYF
cdr3_nt: TGTGCCAGCAGAGGGGAGGGAGAGACCCAGTACTTC

v_call: TRBV6-5
d_call: -
j_call: TRBJ2-7
clone_size: -
cdr3_aa: CASSPGTTPGNEQYF
cdr3_nt: TGTGCCAGCAGCCCCGGGACCACTCCAGGCAACGAGCAGTACTTC

v_call: TRBV14
d_call: -
j_call: TRBJ1-2
clone_size: few
cdr3_aa: CASSQRTYGYTF
cdr3_nt: TGTGCCAGCAGCCAGAGGACCTATGGCTACACCTTC

v_call: TRBV4-3
d_call: -
j_call: TRBJ2-1
clone_size: -
cdr3_aa: CASRRGNEQFF
cdr3_nt: TGCGCCAGCAGACGGGGGAATGAGCAGTTCTTC

v_call: TRBV6-6
d_call: TRBD1
j_call: TRBJ1-1
clone_size: -
cdr3_aa: CASSYDREYAEAFF
cdr3_nt: TGTGCCAGCAGTTACGACAGGGAGTACGCTGAAGCTTTCTTT

v_call: TRBV5-4
d_call: -
j_call: TRBJ2-7
clone_size: -
cdr3_aa: CASSLDGDAARYEQYF
cdr3_nt: TGTGCCAGCAGCTTGGACGGGGACGCTGCTCGGTACGAGCAGTACTTC

v_call: TRBV7-2
d_call: TRBD2
j_call: TRBJ2-2
clone_size: -
cdr3_aa: CASSPGLAGGTGELFF
cdr3_nt: TGTGCCAGCAGCCCCGGACTAGCGGGAGGAACCGGGGAGCTGTTTTTT

v_call: TRBV6-1
d_call: -
j_call: TRBJ1-5
clone_size: -
cdr3_aa: CASTLDHSNQPQHF
cdr3_nt: TGTGCCAGCACCCTGGATCATAGCAATCAGCCCCAGCATTTT

v_call: TRBV5-1
d_call: -
j_call: TRBJ2-7
clone_size: -
cdr3_aa: CASSPYTGTSTYEQYF
cdr3_nt: TGCGCCAGCAGCCCCTATACCGGGACATCAACCTACGAGCAGTACTTC

v_call: TRBV5-1
d_call: -
j_call: TRBJ2-7
clone_size: -
cdr3_aa: CASSLAGGAYEQYF
cdr3_nt: TGCGCCAGCAGCTTGGCCGGTGGGGCCTACGAGCAGTACTTC

v_call: TRBV30
d_call: TRBD2
j_call: TRBJ2-5
clone_size: -
cdr3_aa: CAWSVGLASETQYF
cdr3_nt: TGTGCCTGGAGTGTGGGACTAGCGAGCGAGACCCAGTACTTC

v_call: TRBV29-1
d_call: TRBD1
j_call: TRBJ2-6
clone_size: -
cdr3_aa: CSVGQGAGANVLTF
cdr3_nt: TGCAGCGTAGGACAGGGCGCGGGGGCCAACGTCCTGACTTTC

v_call: TRBV6-5
d_call: -
j_call: TRBJ1-6
clone_size: few
cdr3_aa: CASSKGTDISPLHF
cdr3_nt: TGTGCCAGCAGCAAGGGGACGGATATATCACCCCTCCACTTT

v_call: TRBV4-1
d_call: -
j_call: TRBJ2-4
clone_size: -
cdr3_aa: CASSQEGLGRAKNIQYF
cdr3_nt: TGCGCCAGCAGCCAAGAGGGGCTGGGGAGGGCCAAAAACATTCAGTACTTC

v_call: TRBV5-1
d_call: -
j_call: TRBJ2-7
clone_size: -
cdr3_aa: CASSLGTVESSYEQYF
cdr3_nt: TGCGCCAGCAGCTTAGGGACGGTCGAGAGCTCCTACGAGCAGTACTTC

v_call: TRBV7-9
d_call: -
j_call: TRBJ2-1
clone_size: -
cdr3_aa: CASSPQGGGGNEQFF
cdr3_nt: TGTGCCAGCAGCCCTCAGGGGGGAGGAGGGAATGAGCAGTTCTTC

v_call: TRBV10-3
d_call: -
j_call: TRBJ2-2
clone_size: -
cdr3_aa: CAISETGNTGELFF
cdr3_nt: TGTGCCATCAGTGAAACGGGCAACACCGGGGAGCTGTTTTTT

v_call: TRBV6-1
d_call: -
j_call: TRBJ1-5
clone_size: -
cdr3_aa: CASRSGDSNQPQHF
cdr3_nt: TGTGCCAGCAGATCAGGAGATAGCAATCAGCCCCAGCATTTT

v_call: TRBV28
d_call: TRBD1
j_call: TRBJ2-1
clone_size: -
cdr3_aa: CASSPTGGNSYNEQFF
cdr3_nt: TGTGCCAGCAGCCCGACAGGGGGGAATTCCTACAATGAGCAGTTCTTC

v_call: TRBV15
d_call: -
j_call: TRBJ2-3
clone_size: -
cdr3_aa: CATSAPRGPTDTQYF
cdr3_nt: TGTGCCACCAGCGCTCCACGGGGGCCGACAGATACGCAGTATTTT

v_call: TRBV27
d_call: -
j_call: TRBJ2-7
clone_size: -
cdr3_aa: CASSVAVGEYEQYF
cdr3_nt: TGTGCCAGCAGTGTCGCGGTGGGGGAATACGAGCAGTACTTC

v_call: TRBV18
d_call: -
j_call: TRBJ1-1
clone_size: -
cdr3_aa: CASSPLTGLGTEAFF
cdr3_nt: TGTGCCAGCTCACCACTGACTGGGCTGGGCACTGAAGCTTTCTTT

v_call: TRBV10-3
d_call: -
j_call: TRBJ2-7
clone_size: -
cdr3_aa: CATLPAGTYEQYF
cdr3_nt: TGTGCCACCCTGCCGGCAGGGACCTACGAGCAGTACTTC

v_call: TRBV18
d_call: TRBD2
j_call: TRBJ2-4
clone_size: -
cdr3_aa: CASSPIPLAGGNIQYF
cdr3_nt: TGTGCCAGCTCACCCATCCCTTTAGCGGGAGGGAACATTCAGTACTTC

v_call: TRBV10-3
d_call: TRBD2
j_call: TRBJ2-7
clone_size: -
cdr3_aa: CAISRTSGRPEQYF
cdr3_nt: TGTGCCATCAGCCGGACTAGCGGGAGGCCCGAGCAGTACTTC